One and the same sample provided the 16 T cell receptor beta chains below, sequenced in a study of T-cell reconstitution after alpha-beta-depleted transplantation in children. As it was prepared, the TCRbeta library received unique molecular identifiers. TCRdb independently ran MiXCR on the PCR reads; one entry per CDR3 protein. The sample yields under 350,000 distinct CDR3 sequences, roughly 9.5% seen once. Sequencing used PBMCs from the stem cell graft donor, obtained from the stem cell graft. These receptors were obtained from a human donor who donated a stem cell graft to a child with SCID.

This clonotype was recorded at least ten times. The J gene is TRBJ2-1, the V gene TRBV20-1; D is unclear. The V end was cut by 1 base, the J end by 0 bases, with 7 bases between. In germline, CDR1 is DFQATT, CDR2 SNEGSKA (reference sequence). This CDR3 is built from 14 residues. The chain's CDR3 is CSARGGSSYNEQFF. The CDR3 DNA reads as TGCAGTGCTAGAGGGGGTAGCTCCTACAATGAGCAGTTCTTC.

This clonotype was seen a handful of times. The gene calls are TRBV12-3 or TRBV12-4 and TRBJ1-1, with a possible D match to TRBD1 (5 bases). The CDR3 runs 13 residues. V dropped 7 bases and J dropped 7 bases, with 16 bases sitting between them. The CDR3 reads CASTSGTSHEAFF. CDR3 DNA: TGTGCCAGCACCTCCGGGACGTCACATGAAGCTTTCTTT.

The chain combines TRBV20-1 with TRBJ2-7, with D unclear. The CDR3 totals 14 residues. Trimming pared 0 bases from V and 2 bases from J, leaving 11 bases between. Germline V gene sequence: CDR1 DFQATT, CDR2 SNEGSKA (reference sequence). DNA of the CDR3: TGCAGTGCTAGAGATCTGGGAAATCCCTACGAGCAGTACTTC. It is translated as CSARDLGNPYEQYF.

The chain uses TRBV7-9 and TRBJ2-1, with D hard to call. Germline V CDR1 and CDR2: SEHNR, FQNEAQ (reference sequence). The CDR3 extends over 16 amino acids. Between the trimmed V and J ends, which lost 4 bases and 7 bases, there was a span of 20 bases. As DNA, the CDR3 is TGTGCCAGCAGCTCGCTGGATTGGCCTACGCGGAATGAGCAGTTCTTC. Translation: CASSSLDWPTRNEQFF.

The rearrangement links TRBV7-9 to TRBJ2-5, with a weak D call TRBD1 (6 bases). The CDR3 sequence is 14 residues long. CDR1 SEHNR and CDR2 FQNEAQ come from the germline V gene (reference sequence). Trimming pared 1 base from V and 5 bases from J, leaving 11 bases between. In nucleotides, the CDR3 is TGTGCCAGCAGCTTAGTGGACAGCATGGAGACCCAGTACTTC. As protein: CASSLVDSMETQYF.

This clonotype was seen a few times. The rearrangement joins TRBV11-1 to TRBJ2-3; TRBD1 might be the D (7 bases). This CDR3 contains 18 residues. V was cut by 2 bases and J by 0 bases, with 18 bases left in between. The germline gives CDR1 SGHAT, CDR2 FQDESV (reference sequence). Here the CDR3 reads CASSLMTGDSASTDTQYF. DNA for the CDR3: TGTGCCAGCAGCTTAATGACGGGGGACAGTGCTAGCACAGATACGCAGTATTTT.

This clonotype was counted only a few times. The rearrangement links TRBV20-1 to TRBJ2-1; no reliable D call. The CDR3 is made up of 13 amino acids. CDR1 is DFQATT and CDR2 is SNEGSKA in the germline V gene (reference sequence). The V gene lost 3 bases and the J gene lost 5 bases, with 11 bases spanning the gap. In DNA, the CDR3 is TGCAGTGCTAGCCCCTTCACAGACAATGAGCAGTTCTTC. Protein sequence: CSASPFTDNEQFF.

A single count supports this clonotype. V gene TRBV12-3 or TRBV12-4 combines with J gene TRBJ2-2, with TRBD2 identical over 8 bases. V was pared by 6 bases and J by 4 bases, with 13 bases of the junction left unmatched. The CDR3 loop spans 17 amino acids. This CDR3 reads CASSRVSGGPPTGELFF. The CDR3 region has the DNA TGTGCCAGCAGCCGCGTCAGCGGGGGCCCCCCCACCGGGGAGCTGTTTTTT.

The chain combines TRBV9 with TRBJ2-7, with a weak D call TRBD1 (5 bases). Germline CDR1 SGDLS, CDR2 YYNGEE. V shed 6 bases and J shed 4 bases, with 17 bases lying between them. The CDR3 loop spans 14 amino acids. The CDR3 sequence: CASTLDSYPYEQYF. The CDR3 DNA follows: TGTGCCAGCACCCTCGACAGTTACCCTTACGAGCAGTACTTC.

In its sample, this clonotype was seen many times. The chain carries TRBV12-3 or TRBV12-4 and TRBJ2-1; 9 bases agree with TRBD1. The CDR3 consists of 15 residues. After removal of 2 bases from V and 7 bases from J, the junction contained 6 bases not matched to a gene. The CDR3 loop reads CASSLMGQGENEQFF. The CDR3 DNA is TGTGCCAGCAGTTTAATGGGACAGGGAGAAAATGAGCAGTTCTTC.

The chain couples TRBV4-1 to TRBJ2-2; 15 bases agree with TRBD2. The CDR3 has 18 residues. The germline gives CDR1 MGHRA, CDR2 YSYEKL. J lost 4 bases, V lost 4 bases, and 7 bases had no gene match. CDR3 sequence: CASSPWTSGGAITGELFF. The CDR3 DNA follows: TGCGCCAGCAGCCCGTGGACTAGCGGGGGGGCGATCACCGGGGAGCTGTTTTTT.

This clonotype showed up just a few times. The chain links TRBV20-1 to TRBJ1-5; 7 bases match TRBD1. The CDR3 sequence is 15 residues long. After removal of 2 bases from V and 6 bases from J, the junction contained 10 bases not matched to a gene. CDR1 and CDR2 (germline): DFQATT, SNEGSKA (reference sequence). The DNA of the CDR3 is TGCAGTGCTAGACCCGCCGACAGGGTGTGTCAGCCCCAGCATTTT. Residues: CSARPADRVCQPQHF.

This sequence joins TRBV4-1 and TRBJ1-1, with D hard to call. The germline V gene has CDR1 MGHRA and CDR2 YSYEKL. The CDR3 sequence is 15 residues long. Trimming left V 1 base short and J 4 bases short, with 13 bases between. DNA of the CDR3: TGCGCCAGCAGCCAAGTCTTTTCCTACCCCACTGAAGCTTTCTTT. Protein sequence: CASSQVFSYPTEAFF.

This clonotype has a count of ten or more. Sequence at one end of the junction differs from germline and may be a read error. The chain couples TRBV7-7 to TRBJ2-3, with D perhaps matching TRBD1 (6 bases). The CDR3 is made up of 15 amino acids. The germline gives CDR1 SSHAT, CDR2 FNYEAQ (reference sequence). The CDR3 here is CASSRASGAEDTQYF. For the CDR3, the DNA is TGTGCTAGCAGCAGGGCCTCAGGGGCTGAAGATACGCAGTATTTT.

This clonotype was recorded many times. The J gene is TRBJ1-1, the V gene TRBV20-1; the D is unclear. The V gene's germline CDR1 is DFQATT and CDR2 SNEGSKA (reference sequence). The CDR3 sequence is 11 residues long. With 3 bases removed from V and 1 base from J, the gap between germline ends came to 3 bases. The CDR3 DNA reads TGCAGTGCTAGTCAGAACACTGAAGCTTTCTTT. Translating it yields CSASQNTEAFF.

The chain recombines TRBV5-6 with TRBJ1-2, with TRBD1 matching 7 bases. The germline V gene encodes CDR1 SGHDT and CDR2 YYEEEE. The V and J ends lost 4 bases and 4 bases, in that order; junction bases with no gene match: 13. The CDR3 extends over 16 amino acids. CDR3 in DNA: TGTGCCAGCAGCCTCACCAACTCCGGGACAGCCTATGGCTACACCTTC. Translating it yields CASSLTNSGTAYGYTF.